The 8 T cell receptor beta chains presented below share a single source sample, sequenced in a study of blood T cell repertoires in COVID-19. TCRdb's table, derived via immunoSEQ multiplex PCR, lists solely in-frame clones and lacks some. The repertoire has under 250,000 clones, 87% of them found once; the top ten carry 2.6%. The material sequenced was PBMCs or T cells enriched from blood (not recorded which). These receptors were taken from a woman in her 30s with acute COVID-19.

The chain combines TRBV7-9 with TRBJ1-4, with D possibly TRBD1 on 6 matching bases. Germline CDR1 is SEHNR and CDR2 is FQNEAQ (reference sequence). The germline V and J ends were trimmed by 7 bases and 8 bases, with 17 bases remaining between them. This CDR3 is 14 amino acids long. The CDR3 loop is CASTAGGLGEKLFF. The CDR3 nucleotides are TGTGCCAGCACGGCCGGGGGGCTTGGGGAAAAACTGTTTTTT.

A single count supports this clone. V usage is TRBV4-1 and J usage is TRBJ1-2; possible D gene TRBD1, 5 bases. CDR3 length equals 14 residues. Trimming shortened V by 2 bases and J by 3 bases, and 10 bases separated the two germline ends. CDR1 is MGHRA, CDR2 YSYEKL, per germline. CDR3 nucleotide sequence: TGCGCCAGCAGCCAATTAGTCAGGGACTATGGCTACACCTTC. As protein: CASSQLVRDYGYTF.

The chain is built from TRBV4-1 and TRBJ1-1; 9 nucleotides match TRBD1. In germline, CDR1 is MGHRA, CDR2 YSYEKL. This CDR3 is 17 amino acids long. The junction had 10 bases not matched to a gene; V was cut back by 1 base and J by 4 bases. CDR3 nucleotides: TGCGCCAGCAGCCAAGGGGGGACAGGGCCTAGAGGCACTGAAGCTTTCTTT. Protein sequence: CASSQGGTGPRGTEAFF.

The chain employs TRBV29-1 and TRBJ2-1; D might be TRBD2 (6 bases). V gave up 3 bases and J gave up 0 bases, with 15 bases separating them. This CDR3 is built from 16 residues. Germline V lookup: CDR1 SQVTM, CDR2 ANQGSEA. The CDR3 DNA is TGCAGCGTTGAGTATCCCTCCGGGAGCTCCTACAATGAGCAGTTCTTC. Its protein is CSVEYPSGSSYNEQFF.

The rearrangement joins TRBV11-2 to TRBJ1-1; 8 bases line up with TRBD1. Germline V CDR1 and CDR2: SGHAT, FQNNGV. V shed 5 bases, J shed 5 bases, and the junction held 10 bases outside the gene matches. The CDR3 extends over 15 amino acids. CDR3 bases: TGTGCCAGCAGCCCAAGACAGGGGCAGGGGACTGAAGCTTTCTTT. Residues: CASSPRQGQGTEAFF.

This clone appeared once. The gene calls are TRBV7-9 and TRBJ1-5; TRBD1 agrees at 12 bases. Trimming took 5 bases from V and 7 from J; bases not matched to a gene: 6. Germline CDR1 and CDR2: SEHNR and FQNEAQ (reference sequence). The CDR3 is made up of 15 amino acids. CDR3 bases: TGTGCCAGCAGCCCAGGGACAGGGGGCGACCAGCCCCAGCATTTT. This codes for CASSPGTGGDQPQHF.

This clone was seen only once. V usage is TRBV4-1 and J usage is TRBJ1-3; 9 bases line up with TRBD1. Germline trimming cut 5 bases from V and 8 bases from J; bases unmatched to any gene: 10. The CDR3 runs to 15 residues. Germline CDR1 is MGHRA and CDR2 is YSYEKL. The CDR3 coding sequence is TGCGCCAGCAGCGGTAGACAGGGGGAAGGCCACACCATATATTTT. Amino acids: CASSGRQGEGHTIYF.

The chain employs TRBV28 and TRBJ1-5; D unclear. The germline gives CDR1 MDHEN, CDR2 SYDVKM. The CDR3 has 15 amino acids. The V end was cut by 2 bases, the J end by 3 bases, with 11 bases between. For the CDR3, the DNA is TGTGCCAGCAGTTTAAGAGGCCAGATCAATCAGCCCCAGCATTTT. It yields the protein CASSLRGQINQPQHF.